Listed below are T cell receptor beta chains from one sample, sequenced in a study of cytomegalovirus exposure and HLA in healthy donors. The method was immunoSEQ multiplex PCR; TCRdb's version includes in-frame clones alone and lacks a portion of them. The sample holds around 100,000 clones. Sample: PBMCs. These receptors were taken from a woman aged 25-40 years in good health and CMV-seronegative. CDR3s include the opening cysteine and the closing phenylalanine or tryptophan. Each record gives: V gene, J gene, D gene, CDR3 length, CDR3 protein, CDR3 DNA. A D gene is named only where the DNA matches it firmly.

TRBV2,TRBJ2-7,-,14,CASRLTGTTYEQYF,TGTGCCAGCAGGCTCACAGGGACAACCTACGAGCAGTACTTC
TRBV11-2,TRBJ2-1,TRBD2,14,CASSLRDYANEQFF,TGTGCCAGCAGCCTCCGGGACTATGCGAATGAGCAGTTCTTC
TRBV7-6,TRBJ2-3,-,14,CASSSRGAGDTQYF,TGTGCCAGCAGCTCCCGGGGGGCCGGAGATACGCAGTATTTT
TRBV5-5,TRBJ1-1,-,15,CASSLPARVETEAFF,TGTGCCAGCAGCCTCCCGGCCAGGGTGGAGACTGAAGCTTTCTTT
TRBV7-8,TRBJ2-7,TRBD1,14,CASSRRQGPLEQYF,TGTGCCAGCAGCCGTCGACAGGGCCCCTTGGAGCAGTACTTC
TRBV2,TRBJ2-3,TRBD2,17,CASSEWRGSTSTDTQYF,TGTGCCAGCAGTGAATGGCGGGGGTCAACTAGCACAGATACGCAGTATTTT
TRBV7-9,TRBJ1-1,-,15,CASSLVQGSGTEAFF,TGTGCCAGCAGCTTAGTCCAGGGGTCGGGCACTGAAGCTTTCTTT
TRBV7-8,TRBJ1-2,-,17,CQAGLIRDNPPNYGYTF,TGTCAAGCTGGGCTGATCCGGGACAACCCACCGAACTATGGCTACACCTTC
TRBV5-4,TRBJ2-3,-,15,CASSDLGGPSGTQYF,TGTGCCAGCAGCGACCTAGGGGGGCCTAGCGGTACGCAGTATTTT
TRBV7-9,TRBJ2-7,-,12,CASSPRSYEQYF,TGTGCCAGCAGCCCTCGGTCATACGAGCAGTACTTC
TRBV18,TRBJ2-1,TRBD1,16,CASSPPGQGEYNEQFF,TGTGCCAGCTCACCACCGGGACAGGGGGAGTACAATGAGCAGTTCTTC
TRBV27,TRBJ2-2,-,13,CASSFSLSGELFF,TGTGCCAGCAGTTTTTCCTTGTCCGGGGAGCTGTTTTTT
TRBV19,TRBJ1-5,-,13,CASSNRGNQPQHF,TGTGCCAGTAGTAATCGAGGCAATCAGCCCCAGCATTTT
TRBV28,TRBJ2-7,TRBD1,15,CASSLTGQGVYEQYF,TGTGCCAGCAGTTTAACGGGACAGGGGGTTTACGAGCAGTACTTC
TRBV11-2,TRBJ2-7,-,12,CASSRRSYEQYF,TGTGCCAGCAGCCGGAGGTCGTACGAGCAGTACTTC
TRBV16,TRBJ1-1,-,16,CASSQDMGQWNTEAFF,TGTGCCAGCAGCCAAGATATGGGGCAGTGGAACACTGAAGCTTTCTTT
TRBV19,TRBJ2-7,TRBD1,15,CASSKTGGQTYEQYF,TGTGCCAGTTCTAAGACAGGGGGTCAAACCTACGAGCAGTACTTC
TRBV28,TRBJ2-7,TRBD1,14,CASKTLQGEGEQYF,TGTGCCAGCAAAACTCTTCAGGGGGAAGGCGAGCAGTACTTC
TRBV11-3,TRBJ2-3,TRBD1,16,CASSPRQGAAPDTQYF,TGTGCCAGCAGCCCCAGGCAGGGGGCAGCGCCAGATACGCAGTATTTT
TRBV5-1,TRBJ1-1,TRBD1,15,CASRPEPGQLLEAFF,TGCGCCAGCAGGCCGGAACCGGGACAGCTCCTAGAAGCTTTCTTT
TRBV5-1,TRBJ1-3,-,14,CASSLEAQGNTIYF,TGCGCCAGCAGCTTGGAGGCCCAGGGGAACACCATATATTTT
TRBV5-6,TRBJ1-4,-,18,CASSSYSLAGTTNEKLFF,TGTGCCAGCAGCTCATACTCCCTTGCGGGAACAACTAATGAAAAACTGTTTTTT
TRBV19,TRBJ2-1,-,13,CASSLSSDNEQFF,TGTGCCAGTAGTCTCTCCTCGGACAATGAGCAGTTCTTC
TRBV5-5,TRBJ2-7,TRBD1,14,CASNPGQGFYEQYF,TGTGCCAGCAACCCTGGACAGGGATTCTACGAGCAGTACTTC
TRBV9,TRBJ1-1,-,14,CASSVAAANTEAFF,TGTGCCAGCAGCGTAGCGGCGGCGAACACTGAAGCTTTCTTT
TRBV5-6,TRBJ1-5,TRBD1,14,CASSFRTGDQPQHF,TGTGCCAGCAGCTTTAGGACAGGGGATCAGCCCCAGCATTTT
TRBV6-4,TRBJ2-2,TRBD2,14,CASRGAGDTGELFF,TGTGCCAGCAGAGGAGCGGGAGACACCGGGGAGCTGTTTTTT
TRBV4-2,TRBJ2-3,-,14,CASSQGLETDTQYF,TGTGCCAGCAGCCAAGGGTTAGAAACAGATACGCAGTATTTT
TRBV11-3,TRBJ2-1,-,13,CASSFEAYNEQFF,TGTGCCAGCAGCTTTGAGGCATACAATGAGCAGTTCTTC
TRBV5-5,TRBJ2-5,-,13,CASSRDTGGTQYF,TGTGCCAGCAGCCGGGACACCGGCGGGACCCAGTACTTC
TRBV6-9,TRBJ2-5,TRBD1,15,CASSYDGTGEETQYF,TGTGCCAGCAGTTACGACGGGACAGGGGAAGAGACCCAGTACTTC
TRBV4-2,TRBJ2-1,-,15,CASSQEGDFYNEQFF,TGTGCCAGCAGCCAAGAGGGAGATTTCTACAATGAGCAGTTCTTC